These T cell receptor beta chains were read from a single sample in a study of blood T cell repertoires in COVID-19. The method was immunoSEQ multiplex PCR; TCRdb's version includes in-frame clones alone and lacks a portion of them. The table includes some 130,000 clones, roughly 89% detected once. Sequencing input: peripheral blood. The receptor source for this set is a man aged 55 to 70 with COVID-19, enrolled during active disease. The CDR3 runs from the conserved cysteine through the conserved F or W. A D gene is named only where the DNA matches it firmly. Rows may omit the clone size; those that give it use once, few, many or a size class.

d_gene: TRBD1; v_gene: TRBV29-1; j_gene: TRBJ1-6; abundance: NA; CDR3nt: TGCATCTATGACAGGGGCCATAATTCACCCCTCCACTTT; CDR3aa: CIYDRGHNSPLHF
d_gene: NA; v_gene: TRBV11-2; j_gene: TRBJ1-1; abundance: NA; CDR3nt: TGTGCCAGCAGCTTAACCTCCACCGGGGGGATGAACACTGAAGCTTTCTTT; CDR3aa: CASSLTSTGGMNTEAFF
d_gene: TRBD1; v_gene: TRBV14; j_gene: TRBJ1-1; abundance: NA; CDR3nt: TGTGCCAGCAGCCGACAGGGGAACACTGAAGCTTTCTTT; CDR3aa: CASSRQGNTEAFF
d_gene: TRBD1; v_gene: TRBV30; j_gene: TRBJ1-1; abundance: NA; CDR3nt: TGTGCCTGGAGGAAACCCGGGACAGGGGGCTTCACTGAAGCTTTCTTT; CDR3aa: CAWRKPGTGGFTEAFF
d_gene: NA; v_gene: TRBV15; j_gene: TRBJ2-5; abundance: NA; CDR3nt: TGTGCCACCAGCAGAGGAGCCCAAGAGACCCAGTACTTC; CDR3aa: CATSRGAQETQYF
d_gene: TRBD1; v_gene: TRBV5-1; j_gene: TRBJ1-2; abundance: NA; CDR3nt: TGCGCCAGCAGAAAGGGGGCGTACGGCTACACCTTC; CDR3aa: CASRKGAYGYTF
d_gene: NA; v_gene: TRBV11-3; j_gene: TRBJ2-7; abundance: NA; CDR3nt: TGTGCCAGCAGCTTAGAAATGACAGGATACGAGCAGTACTTC; CDR3aa: CASSLEMTGYEQYF
d_gene: TRBD1; v_gene: TRBV5-4; j_gene: TRBJ1-2; abundance: NA; CDR3nt: TGTGCCAGCAGCCCAGACAGGGACTCTGGCTACACCTTC; CDR3aa: CASSPDRDSGYTF
d_gene: NA; v_gene: TRBV11-3; j_gene: TRBJ2-5; abundance: NA; CDR3nt: TGTGCCAGCTCAAAACTCGGAGAGACCCAGTACTTC; CDR3aa: CASSKLGETQYF
d_gene: NA; v_gene: TRBV19; j_gene: TRBJ2-5; abundance: NA; CDR3nt: TGTGCCAGTAGTCTCCAAGAGACCCAGTACTTC; CDR3aa: CASSLQETQYF
d_gene: NA; v_gene: TRBV7-9; j_gene: TRBJ2-2; abundance: NA; CDR3nt: TGTGCCAGCAGCTTAGTCGGTAGGCAGGGGTTCACCGGGGAGCTGTTTTTT; CDR3aa: CASSLVGRQGFTGELFF
d_gene: NA; v_gene: TRBV7-9; j_gene: TRBJ1-2; abundance: NA; CDR3nt: TGTGCCAGCAACCCGGACATAGCTAACTATGGCTACACCTTC; CDR3aa: CASNPDIANYGYTF
d_gene: NA; v_gene: TRBV6-2/TRBV6-3; j_gene: TRBJ1-6; abundance: NA; CDR3nt: TGTGCCAGCAGTCGGGACACTAATTCACCCCTCCACTTT; CDR3aa: CASSRDTNSPLHF
d_gene: NA; v_gene: TRBV21-1; j_gene: TRBJ1-2; abundance: NA; CDR3nt: TGTGCCAGCAGCAAAAGTACCGGTCGCTATGGCTACACCTTC; CDR3aa: CASSKSTGRYGYTF
d_gene: TRBD1; v_gene: TRBV3-1/TRBV3-2; j_gene: TRBJ2-7; abundance: NA; CDR3nt: TGTGCCAGCAGCCCTACAGGGGCCGAGCAGTACTTC; CDR3aa: CASSPTGAEQYF
d_gene: NA; v_gene: TRBV27; j_gene: TRBJ2-3; abundance: NA; CDR3nt: TGTGCCAGCAGTTTGACAGGAGCCACAGATACGCAGTATTTT; CDR3aa: CASSLTGATDTQYF
d_gene: TRBD1; v_gene: TRBV13; j_gene: TRBJ1-2; abundance: NA; CDR3nt: TGTGCCAGCAGCTTAAGGACTTCCGACAGGGACTCTGGCTACACCTTC; CDR3aa: CASSLRTSDRDSGYTF
d_gene: TRBD1; v_gene: TRBV24-1; j_gene: TRBJ2-7; abundance: NA; CDR3nt: TGTGCCACCAGTGATCAGCCGGGACAGGGTTCCTACGAGCAGTACTTC; CDR3aa: CATSDQPGQGSYEQYF
d_gene: NA; v_gene: TRBV2; j_gene: TRBJ2-2; abundance: NA; CDR3nt: TGTGCCAGCAGTGAATTCGGACAGCCAAACACCGGGGAGCTGTTTTTT; CDR3aa: CASSEFGQPNTGELFF
d_gene: TRBD2; v_gene: TRBV5-1; j_gene: TRBJ2-7; abundance: NA; CDR3nt: TGCGCCAGCAGCCATGGGACTAGCGGAGCGTACGAGCAGTACTTC; CDR3aa: CASSHGTSGAYEQYF
d_gene: NA; v_gene: TRBV29-1; j_gene: TRBJ2-4; abundance: NA; CDR3nt: TGCAGCGTTGGAGGTTTAGCCAAAAACATTCAGTACTTC; CDR3aa: CSVGGLAKNIQYF
d_gene: TRBD1; v_gene: TRBV24-1; j_gene: TRBJ2-1; abundance: NA; CDR3nt: TGTGCCACCAGTGACAACACAGGGGTAACCTACAATGAGCAGTTCTTC; CDR3aa: CATSDNTGVTYNEQFF
d_gene: TRBD1; v_gene: TRBV6-5; j_gene: TRBJ1-2; abundance: NA; CDR3nt: TGTGCCAGCAATAGGGGACAGGGGGAATATGGCTACACCTTC; CDR3aa: CASNRGQGEYGYTF
d_gene: TRBD1; v_gene: TRBV6-4; j_gene: TRBJ1-1; abundance: once; CDR3nt: TGTGCCAGCAGTGATGGGACAGGGGAGGCTTTCTTT; CDR3aa: CASSDGTGEAFF
d_gene: NA; v_gene: TRBV28; j_gene: TRBJ1-1; abundance: NA; CDR3nt: TGTGCCAGCAGTTTACCAGGGGTGACTGAAGCTTTCTTT; CDR3aa: CASSLPGVTEAFF
d_gene: NA; v_gene: TRBV25-1; j_gene: TRBJ1-5; abundance: NA; CDR3nt: TGTGCCAGCAGTGAAGCGGCTGCTAGCAATCAGCCCCAGCATTTT; CDR3aa: CASSEAAASNQPQHF